This section outlines one T cell receptor beta chain sequence together with its context. Its antigen is unknown. cDNA molecules, individually, were tagged with unique molecular identifiers. TCRdb passed the 5' RACE reads through MiXCR, listing each CDR3 protein once. The sample includes approximately 46,000 distinct CDR3 sequences, approximately 6% seen only once; the top ten take about an eighth. The data derive from a study of early T cells in non-severe SARS-CoV-2 infection. Across the study: Sequencing of bulk RNA from unsorted whole blood was done, without chain pairing. Study-level findings and limits: Clonotype matching in VDJdb favored anti-spike CD8 responses and did not capture private and CD4 specificities.

Per germline, CDR1 MGHDK and CDR2 SYGVNS. The CDR3 length is 12 residues. Trimming removed 4 bases from V and 6 bases from J, with 8 bases in between. The sequence derives from an adult who was a healthcare worker with PCR-confirmed SARS-CoV-2 infection or an uninfected control (not recorded which). The chain links TRBV25-1 to TRBJ2-3; D unclear. Sequencing input: whole blood. CDR3 loop: CASSGPIDTQYF. The CDR3 DNA reads as TGTGCCAGCAGTGGGCCCATTGATACGCAGTATTTT.